Below, 28 T cell receptor beta chains from the same sample are listed, as sequenced in a study of identical twins. One entry per CDR3 protein results from TCRdb running MiXCR on the 5' RACE reads. The table records more than 600,000 distinct CDR3 sequences, about 20% of them present only once. This same sample was also part of a study on T cells expressing NK-cell markers.

Material: PBMCs. All receptors derive from a woman between 18 and 29 years old in good health.

Ten or more counts support this clonotype. This chain joins TRBV27 and TRBJ1-6, with a weak D call TRBD1 (6 bases). Germline loops: CDR1 MNHEY, CDR2 SMNVEV (reference sequence). This CDR3 is built from 14 residues. The ends were cut back, 6 bases at V and 7 bases at J, with 13 bases in the middle. This chain's CDR3 is CASRSPGVNSPLHF. The CDR3 DNA follows: TGTGCCAGCAGGTCCCCAGGGGTCAATTCACCCCTCCACTTT.

This clonotype was detected many times. The J gene is TRBJ2-1, the V gene TRBV12-3 or TRBV12-4; no reliable D call. This CDR3 has 13 amino acids. V gave up 5 bases and J gave up 9 bases, with 14 bases separating them. The CDR3 region is CASSLHRNGEQFF. The CDR3 DNA reads TGTGCCAGCAGTCTACACCGGAATGGTGAGCAGTTCTTC.

This clonotype was observed a handful of times. V usage is TRBV7-9 and J usage is TRBJ2-1, with D unresolved. The CDR3 totals 14 residues. CDR1 and CDR2 (germline): SEHNR, FQNEAQ (reference sequence). Trimming removed 5 bases from V and 10 bases from J, with 18 bases in between. CDR3 residues: CASSPRWTDNEQFF. In DNA form, the CDR3 reads TGTGCCAGCAGCCCGCGATGGACGGATAACGAGCAGTTCTTC.

The gene calls are TRBV20-1 and TRBJ2-7; perhaps TRBD2 as D (6 bases). Trimming cost V 3 bases and J 4 bases, with 22 bases left between them. This CDR3 is 16 amino acids long. CDR1 DFQATT and CDR2 SNEGSKA come from the germline V gene (reference sequence). CDR3 DNA: TGCAGTGCTAGCAGTGACCAGAGAACAGGACTATACGAGCAGTACTTC. Its protein is CSASSDQRTGLYEQYF.

This chain's CDR3 is CASSFAGPRDTQYF. As DNA, the CDR3 is TGTGCCAGCAGCTTTGCGGGGCCGAGAGATACGCAGTATTTT. The V call is TRBV7-3, the J call TRBJ2-3; perhaps TRBD2 as D (6 bases). CDR1 and CDR2 from the germline V gene are SGHTA and FQGTGA. V gave up 3 bases and J gave up 5 bases, with 12 bases separating them. The CDR3 extends over 14 amino acids.

The chain recombines TRBV20-1 with TRBJ1-2; D gene unclear. The germline V gene encodes CDR1 DFQATT and CDR2 SNEGSKA (reference sequence). The CDR3 sequence is 14 residues long. Trimming cost V 6 bases and J 2 bases, with 16 bases left between them. As DNA, the CDR3 is TGCAGTGCGCCCCGCGGGAGGCCCAACTATGGCTACACCTTC. It encodes CSAPRGRPNYGYTF.

This rearrangement joins TRBV12-3 or TRBV12-4 to TRBJ2-1, with D unclear. Trimming cost V 9 bases and J 4 bases, with 13 bases left between them. There are 13 residues in the CDR3. The CDR3 DNA is TGTGCCAGTACACGCCGGGCGTACAATGAGCAGTTCTTC. It encodes CASTRRAYNEQFF.

The chain combines TRBV7-9 with TRBJ2-5; D unclear. The germline V gene has CDR1 SEHNR and CDR2 FQNEAQ (reference sequence). CDR3 length equals 13 residues. V shed 2 bases and J shed 9 bases, with 13 bases lying between them. CDR3 in amino acids: CASSLRGVLPQYF. In nucleotides, the CDR3 is TGTGCCAGCAGCTTAAGAGGAGTCTTGCCCCAGTACTTC.

CDR3 sequence (DNA): TGTGCCAGCAGTCAGCGGGAAGGTAGAGAGACCCAGTACTTC. This encodes CASSQREGRETQYF. This rearrangement joins TRBV7-9 to TRBJ2-5; 7 nucleotides match TRBD2. The CDR3 is made up of 14 amino acids. V lost 6 bases, J lost 4 bases, and 8 bases stayed unmatched. Germline V CDR1 and CDR2: SEHNR, FQNEAQ (reference sequence).

This clonotype was picked up a small number of times. The chain uses TRBV11-2 and TRBJ1-2; D gene ambiguous. The CDR3 has 13 amino acids. The ends were cut back, 2 bases at V and 7 bases at J, with 11 bases in the middle. CDR1 is SGHAT and CDR2 is FQNNGV in the germline V gene. This CDR3 reads CASSLRYRAGYTF. For the CDR3, the DNA is TGTGCCAGCAGCTTAAGGTATCGGGCTGGCTACACCTTC.

This clonotype appeared many times. This chain uses TRBV10-3 with TRBJ1-2; D unresolved. V lost 3 bases and J 1 base, leaving 9 bases between the germline ends. The CDR3 runs to 14 residues. Germline CDR1 ENHRY, CDR2 SYGVKD. The CDR3 protein is CAISDWGNNYGYTF. DNA of the CDR3: TGTGCCATCAGTGATTGGGGTAATAACTATGGCTACACCTTC.

This clonotype was picked up a small number of times. The rearrangement links TRBV27 to TRBJ2-7; D may correspond to TRBD1 or TRBD2 (5 bases each). The germline V gene has CDR1 MNHEY and CDR2 SMNVEV (reference sequence). Trimming removed 6 bases at V and 5 bases at J, with 17 bases between. This CDR3 has 14 amino acids. The CDR3 DNA is TGTGCCAGCAGCCCTGGCCCCGGGGACCACGAGCAGTACTTC. This sequence encodes CASSPGPGDHEQYF.

This clonotype was counted a few times. The genes are TRBV28 and TRBJ2-5, with 11 bases aligning to TRBD2. The CDR3 is 16 amino acids. Per germline, CDR1 MDHEN and CDR2 SYDVKM. Trimming cost V 4 bases and J 0 bases; bases outside gene matches: 4. The chain's CDR3 is CASSSRTSGYQETQYF. CDR3 bases: TGTGCCAGCAGTTCACGGACTAGCGGGTACCAAGAGACCCAGTACTTC.

In this sample, this clonotype turned up a few times. J is TRBJ2-1 and V is TRBV24-1; D perhaps matches TRBD2 (6 bases). The CDR3 length is 13 residues. Trimming took 6 bases from V and 7 from J, leaving 12 bases between them. Germline V lookup: CDR1 KGHDR, CDR2 SFDVKD. CDR3 residues: CATSHGGINEQFF. The CDR3 DNA follows: TGTGCCACCAGTCACGGGGGTATTAATGAGCAGTTCTTC.

This clonotype was detected a few times. V is TRBV12-3 or TRBV12-4 and J is TRBJ2-5; TRBD1 matches 8 bases. The CDR3 length is 13 residues. After removal of 5 bases from V and 7 bases from J, the junction contained 6 bases not matched to a gene. CDR3 loop: CASSARQGWTQYF. CDR3 bases: TGTGCCAGCAGTGCCCGACAGGGGTGGACCCAGTACTTC.

This clonotype was recorded many times. The chain employs TRBV5-1 and TRBJ2-1; tentatively, D is TRBD1 (6 bases). There are 14 residues in the CDR3. Trimming took 3 bases from V and 4 from J, leaving 11 bases between them. The germline CDR1 and CDR2 sequences are SGHRS and YFSETQ. The CDR3 sequence is CASSSGTLYNEQFF. The CDR3 DNA follows: TGCGCCAGCAGCTCCGGGACACTGTACAATGAGCAGTTCTTC.

The rearrangement uses TRBV4-3 and TRBJ2-7; possible D gene TRBD2, 5 bases. The CDR3 length is 14 residues. CDR1 is LGHNA, CDR2 YSLEER, per germline. Trimming took off 0 bases at V and 5 bases at J, with 11 bases between the two ends. DNA for the CDR3: TGCGCCAGCAGCCAAGATTTCGAGCGGCACGAGCAGTACTTC. Translation gives CASSQDFERHEQYF.

The chain links TRBV15 to TRBJ2-3; D tentatively fits TRBD1 or TRBD2 (5 bases each). CDR3 size: 12 residues. Trimming shortened V by 3 bases and J by 11 bases, and 12 bases separated the two germline ends. CDR1 and CDR2 from the germline V gene are LNHNV and YYDKDF (reference sequence). The CDR3 spells CATSSRDDRQYF. The DNA of the CDR3 is TGTGCCACCAGCAGCCGGGACGACAGGCAGTATTTT.

This clonotype has just a few counts. The rearrangement uses TRBV13 and TRBJ2-1; TRBD2 agrees at 15 bases. Germline V CDR1 and CDR2: PRHDT, FYEKMQ (reference sequence). V lost 5 bases and J lost 2; bases outside the gene matches: 7. The CDR3 loop spans 18 amino acids. Here the CDR3 DNA reads TGTGCCAGCAGCCGGGGACTAGCGGGAGGACCGACCTACAATGAGCAGTTCTTC. As protein: CASSRGLAGGPTYNEQFF. The full variable domain, completed using reference TRBV13 and TRBJ2-1, is AAGVIQSPRHLIKEKRETATLKCYPIPRHDTVYWYQQGPGQDPQFLISFYEKMQSDKGSIPDRFSAQQFSDYHSELNMSSLELGDSALYFCASSRGLAGGPTYNEQFFGPGTRLTVL.

The chain links TRBV10-3 to TRBJ1-6; 7 bases match TRBD1. The V gene end was trimmed by 5 bases and the J gene end by 14 bases; junction bases not matched to a gene: 12. The CDR3 loop spans 14 amino acids. CDR1 is ENHRY and CDR2 is SYGVKD in the germline V gene. In DNA form, the CDR3 reads TGTGCCATCAGTTCCGGACAGGCCGAGGGGGCCCTCCACTTT. This sequence encodes CAISSGQAEGALHF.

This clonotype was observed a few times. This chain joins TRBV6-2 or TRBV6-3 and TRBJ2-1, with a possible D match to TRBD1 (6 bases). The germline gives CDR1 MNHEY, CDR2 SVGEGT. The CDR3 is 14 residues long. The ends were cut back, 0 bases at V and 7 bases at J, with 10 bases in the middle. CDR3 coding DNA: TGTGCCAGCAGTTACTCGATTCAGGGGAATGAGCAGTTCTTC. Residues: CASSYSIQGNEQFF.

This chain connects TRBV12-3 or TRBV12-4 to TRBJ1-1; the D gene is possibly TRBD1 (5 bases). This CDR3 has 14 amino acids. V lost 8 bases to trimming and J lost 4 bases, with 17 bases between them. The CDR3 loop is CASSIAGWVTEAFF. CDR3 nucleotides: TGTGCCAGCTCGATCGCAGGGTGGGTCACTGAAGCTTTCTTT.

This chain joins TRBV2 and TRBJ2-3; a possible D gene is TRBD1 (5 bases). Per germline, CDR1 SNHLY and CDR2 FYNNEI. The CDR3 has 17 residues. Trimming removed 7 bases from V and 0 bases from J, with 20 bases in between. In nucleotides, the CDR3 is TGTGCCAGCACTTTTCAAGGGGCAGGGCGAAGCACAGATACGCAGTATTTT. Its protein product is CASTFQGAGRSTDTQYF.

This clonotype was counted between two and nine times. The chain couples TRBV20-1 to TRBJ1-4; D might be TRBD1 (5 bases). The CDR3 spans 13 residues. The germline V gene encodes CDR1 DFQATT and CDR2 SNEGSKA (reference sequence). The V end lost 3 bases, the J end lost 8 bases, and 13 bases lay between the germline ends. Here the CDR3 reads CSASNRGWEKLFF. DNA for the CDR3: TGCAGTGCTAGCAACCGGGGGTGGGAAAAACTGTTTTTT.

The chain links TRBV6-1 to TRBJ2-1; D perhaps matches TRBD2 (5 bases). The CDR3 has 16 amino acids. Trimming took off 6 bases at V and 6 bases at J, with 21 bases between the two ends. Germline V gives CDR1 MNHNS, CDR2 SASEGT. CDR3 DNA: TGTGCCAGCAGGCCGAGGTCCGGGGTTTTAATCAATGAGCAGTTCTTC. Amino acids: CASRPRSGVLINEQFF.

This clonotype has only a few counts. The rearrangement links TRBV12-3 or TRBV12-4 to TRBJ2-5, with 8 bases lining up with TRBD2. The CDR3 runs 13 residues. With V trimmed by 7 bases and J by 5 bases, 6 bases remained unmatched. As DNA, the CDR3 is TGTGCCAGCACCCTTGCTAGCGGGGAGACCCAGTACTTC. Amino acid sequence: CASTLASGETQYF.

This clonotype showed up many times. The V and J genes are TRBV7-2 and TRBJ2-1, with 8 nucleotides matching TRBD2. Germline V lookup: CDR1 SGHTA, CDR2 FQGNSA. The CDR3 has 15 residues. Trimming cost V 6 bases and J 0 bases; bases outside gene matches: 4. CDR3 nucleotides: TGTGCCAGCAGTAGACTAGCGAGCTCCTACAATGAGCAGTTCTTC. Its translation: CASSRLASSYNEQFF. The full variable domain, rest sourced from reference TRBV7-2 and TRBJ2-1, is GAGVSQSPSNKVTEKGKDVELRCDPISGHTALYWYRQSLGQGLEFLIYFQGNSAPDKSGLPSDRFSAERTGGSVSTLTIQRTQQEDSAVYLCASSRLASSYNEQFFGPGTRLTVL.

This rearrangement joins TRBV12-3 or TRBV12-4 to TRBJ2-3; 12 positions agree with TRBD2. The CDR3 runs to 17 residues. V was pared by 3 bases and J by 6 bases, with 10 bases of the junction left unmatched. In DNA, the CDR3 is TGTGCCAGCAGTTTTACTAGCTGGACTAGCGGGGTGGATACGCAGTATTTT. Protein sequence: CASSFTSWTSGVDTQYF.